A selection of T cell receptor beta chains follows, all from one sample in a study of T cells after yellow fever vaccination. TCRdb fed the 5' RACE reads into MiXCR, producing one record per CDR3 protein. The sample lists 400,000 or so distinct CDR3 sequences; around a tenth were seen once. Sequenced here: PBMCs, sampled on the day of the first yellow fever vaccination. These receptor sequences come from a man aged 18-30 years who received the YFV17D yellow fever vaccine. CDR3s include the opening cysteine and the closing phenylalanine or tryptophan. Fields, in order: J gene, V gene, D gene, clone size, CDR3 protein, CDR3 DNA. The D gene is left open where the match is weak. Some rows mark clone size as missing; the rest say once, few, many or name a class of expanded clone.

TRBJ2-5,TRBV5-1,-,few,CASSKDGRVEETQYF,TGCGCCAGCAGCAAGGACGGAAGGGTAGAAGAGACCCAGTACTTC
TRBJ1-2,TRBV20-1,-,-,CSALQGRNYGYTF,TGCAGTGCCCTTCAGGGGCGTAACTATGGCTACACCTTC
TRBJ2-3,TRBV11-1,TRBD1,-,CASSQRGTGVTQYF,TGTGCCAGCAGTCAGAGAGGGACAGGCGTGACGCAGTATTTT
TRBJ2-5,TRBV3-1,TRBD2,many,CASSLGGWTSGREQETQYF,TGTGCCAGCAGCCTTGGCGGGTGGACTAGCGGGCGTGAACAAGAGACCCAGTACTTC
TRBJ1-1,TRBV20-1,-,few,CSAYPGDKAFF,TGCAGTGCCTATCCGGGAGATAAAGCTTTCTTT
TRBJ2-6,TRBV7-8,TRBD1,-,CASSHPNRGLTGANVLTF,TGTGCCAGCAGCCACCCAAACAGGGGTTTGACTGGGGCCAACGTCCTGACTTTC
TRBJ1-1,TRBV27,-,-,CASSLWSAGNTEAFF,TGTGCCAGCAGTTTATGGTCGGCGGGAAACACTGAAGCTTTCTTT
TRBJ2-3,TRBV10-3,-,-,CAISESTDTQYF,TGTGCCATCAGTGAGAGCACAGATACGCAGTATTTT
TRBJ1-1,TRBV19,-,-,CASLNGLKDTEAFF,TGTGCCAGCCTAAACGGGTTAAAGGACACTGAAGCTTTCTTT
TRBJ2-6,TRBV18,-,-,CASSAGPGSGANVLTF,TGTGCCAGCTCAGCCGGGCCGGGCTCTGGGGCCAACGTCCTGACTTTC
TRBJ2-3,TRBV6-5,TRBD2,few,CASSYSGVLGDTQYF,TGTGCCAGCAGTTACAGCGGGGTCTTGGGAGATACGCAGTATTTT
TRBJ2-1,TRBV4-3,-,-,CASSQDSGAPYNEQFF,TGCGCCAGCAGCCAAGATAGCGGCGCGCCATACAATGAGCAGTTCTTC
TRBJ2-1,TRBV7-8,TRBD1,few,CASSRDRGFQFF,TGTGCCAGCAGCCGGGACAGGGGATTCCAGTTCTTC
TRBJ2-2,TRBV29-1,-,few,CSVERVGELFF,TGCAGCGTCGAACGGGTTGGGGAGCTGTTTTTT
TRBJ1-2,TRBV20-1,-,many,CSAKSGGAFTGYTF,TGCAGTGCTAAGTCGGGGGGTGCGTTCACCGGCTACACCTTC
TRBJ2-1,TRBV29-1,TRBD1,few,CSGQQGSSYNEQFF,TGCAGCGGCCAACAGGGGAGCTCCTACAATGAGCAGTTCTTC
TRBJ2-5,TRBV5-5,-,few,CASTRQETQYF,TGTGCCAGCACCAGACAAGAGACCCAGTACTTC
TRBJ2-5,TRBV20-1,-,-,CSARPGLIQETQYF,TGCAGTGCGAGACCCGGACTTATTCAGGAGACCCAGTACTTC
TRBJ1-4,TRBV15,-,-,CATSRAGELTNEKLFF,TGTGCCACCAGCAGAGCAGGGGAGTTAACTAATGAAAAACTGTTTTTT
TRBJ1-4,TRBV5-1,TRBD1,-,CASSVRDRGPEKLFF,TGCGCCAGCAGCGTCCGGGACAGGGGACCTGAAAAACTGTTTTTT
TRBJ2-5,TRBV29-1,-,-,CSARIPGKETQYF,TGCAGCGCCCGAATCCCCGGAAAAGAGACCCAGTACTTC
TRBJ2-5,TRBV7-8,-,-,CASSLGGGLYF,TGTGCCAGCAGCTTAGGGGGCGGTTTGTACTTC